These 26 T cell receptor beta chains were sequenced from one sample in a study of identical twins. MiXCR was run by TCRdb on the 5' RACE reads, yielding one entry per CDR3 protein. The sample has 450,000 to 500,000 distinct CDR3 sequences, over 11% seen once. These data were also filed under a second study, of yellow fever vaccine responses in identical twins.

The sample was CD4+ T cells sorted from blood. These receptors were taken from a woman between 18 and 29 years old in good health.

This clonotype was seen more than once but under ten times. The genes are TRBV5-1 and TRBJ2-1; perhaps TRBD2 as D (5 bases). Germline values: CDR1 SGHRS, CDR2 YFSETQ. V shed 0 bases and J shed 7 bases, with 11 bases lying between them. The CDR3 is 14 residues long. The CDR3 region has the DNA TGCGCCAGCAGCTTGGCGGGGTCCGTTAATGAGCAGTTCTTC. This gives the protein CASSLAGSVNEQFF.

This clonotype occurred many times. In nucleotides, the CDR3 is TGCAGTGCTAGAGCACTTGGAGGGGTAAACTACGAGCAGTACTTC. It is translated as CSARALGGVNYEQYF. V gene TRBV20-1 combines with J gene TRBJ2-7, with D perhaps matching TRBD2 (6 bases). CDR3 length: 15 amino acids. From germline, CDR1 is DFQATT and CDR2 SNEGSKA (reference sequence). V gave up 1 base and J gave up 3 bases, with 16 bases separating them.

In its sample, this clonotype was seen once. V and J are TRBV19 and TRBJ1-3, with D possibly being TRBD1 (6 bases). Trimming removed 5 bases from V and 3 bases from J, with 14 bases in between. CDR1 is LNHDA and CDR2 is SQIVND in the germline V gene (reference sequence). The CDR3 loop spans 15 amino acids. The CDR3 coding sequence is TGTGCCAGTAGTTTAATTCGGACAGATGGAAACACCATATATTTT. It yields the protein CASSLIRTDGNTIYF.

The chain uses TRBV9 and TRBJ2-1; the match to TRBD2 covers 9 bases. CDR3 length equals 15 residues. Germline V CDR1 and CDR2: SGDLS, YYNGEE. V was pared by 0 bases and J by 7 bases, with 5 bases of the junction left unmatched. The CDR3: CASSVEAGGLNEQFF. CDR3 coding DNA: TGTGCCAGCAGCGTAGAGGCGGGAGGGTTGAATGAGCAGTTCTTC.

The V and J genes are TRBV20-1 and TRBJ2-1, with D maybe TRBD2 (5 bases). The CDR3 extends over 12 amino acids. Between the trimmed V and J ends, which lost 0 bases and 10 bases, there was a span of 10 bases. Germline V CDR1 and CDR2: DFQATT, SNEGSKA (reference sequence). CDR3 loop: CSARDRGNEQFF. CDR3 in DNA: TGCAGTGCTAGAGATCGAGGGAACGAGCAGTTCTTC.

This sequence joins TRBV5-1 and TRBJ2-7, with D perhaps TRBD1 (6 bases). The ends were cut back, 3 bases at V and 3 bases at J, with 19 bases in the middle. The CDR3 is made up of 16 amino acids. CDR1 is SGHRS, CDR2 YFSETQ, per germline. CDR3 bases: TGCGCCAGCAGCTGGCCAGGGGCGCGGACAGACTACGAGCAGTACTTC. Translated, it gives CASSWPGARTDYEQYF.

V gene TRBV11-2 combines with J gene TRBJ2-1, with TRBD2 matching over 7 bases. The V gene's germline CDR1 is SGHAT and CDR2 FQNNGV. V trimming: 0 bases; J trimming: 6 bases; junction bases outside the gene matches: 17. This CDR3 region has 19 residues. The DNA of the CDR3 is TGTGCCAGCAGCTTAGATATCGGTTCGGGGGGACTGGGGGGCAATGAGCAGTTCTTC. Its translation: CASSLDIGSGGLGGNEQFF.

The genes are TRBV12-3 or TRBV12-4 and TRBJ2-7; tentatively, D is TRBD1 or TRBD2 (6 bases each). The CDR3 contains 20 residues. Trimming pared 6 bases from V and 3 bases from J, leaving 33 bases between. CDR3 region: CASRRDKKNPGSRRGYEQYF. The CDR3, as DNA: TGTGCCAGCAGGAGGGACAAAAAAAATCCGGGATCGAGGCGGGGCTACGAGCAGTACTTC.

The V and J genes are TRBV24-1 and TRBJ2-1; 15 positions match TRBD2. Germline loops: CDR1 KGHDR, CDR2 SFDVKD. The J segment lost 9 bases and the V segment lost 7 bases, leaving 3 bases of the junction unmatched. CDR3 length: 14 amino acids. CDR3 nucleotides: TGTGCCACCAGGGGACTAGCGGGGGGTAGTGAGCAGTTCTTC. Its protein is CATRGLAGGSEQFF.

In its sample, this clonotype was seen a few times. The V gene is TRBV24-1, the J gene TRBJ2-5, with D possibly being TRBD1 or TRBD2 (5 bases each). The V end was cut by 4 bases, the J end by 4 bases, with 15 bases between. The CDR3 is made up of 15 amino acids. Germline V gives CDR1 KGHDR, CDR2 SFDVKD. CDR3 amino acids: CATSDYGTDRETQYF. The CDR3 DNA is TGTGCCACCAGTGACTACGGGACGGACCGAGAGACCCAGTACTTC.

V is TRBV6-1 and J is TRBJ1-1; 8 bases line up with TRBD1. The germline V gene encodes CDR1 MNHNS and CDR2 SASEGT. V gave up 8 bases and J gave up 0 bases; unmatched junction bases: 11. This CDR3 spans 16 amino acids. The CDR3 DNA follows: TGTGCCAGCCTCAGCCCTGGACAGGGAGTGAACACTGAAGCTTTCTTT. This encodes CASLSPGQGVNTEAFF.

The CDR3 region is CASSGTSGGEGGELFF. CDR3 DNA sequence: TGTGCCAGCAGTGGGACTAGCGGGGGAGAGGGCGGGGAGCTGTTTTTT. The chain carries TRBV2 and TRBJ2-2; TRBD2 matches 13 bases. Trimming cost V 4 bases and J 7 bases; bases outside gene matches: 6. The CDR3 covers 16 residues. Germline V gene lookup returns CDR1 SNHLY and CDR2 FYNNEI. The full variable domain, completed using reference TRBV2 and TRBJ2-2, is EPEVTQTPSHQVTQMGQEVILRCVPISNHLYFYWYRQILGQKVEFLVSFYNNEISEKSEIFDDQFSVERPDGSNFTLKIRSTKLEDSAMYFCASSGTSGGEGGELFFGEGSRLTVL.

This clonotype was counted only a few times. V and J are TRBV12-3 or TRBV12-4 and TRBJ2-7, with TRBD1 matching 7 bases. V trimming: 1 base; J trimming: 3 bases; junction bases outside the gene matches: 9. This CDR3 contains 16 residues. The CDR3 nucleotides are TGTGCCAGCAGTTTAGGCACAGGGGTATCGGTCTACGAGCAGTACTTC. Its protein product is CASSLGTGVSVYEQYF.

In this sample, this clonotype turned up many times. The chain recombines TRBV7-6 with TRBJ2-1, with TRBD2 identical over 7 bases. Germline CDR1 reads SGHVS; CDR2 reads FNYEAQ. This CDR3 contains 14 residues. V lost 5 bases and J lost 2; bases outside the gene matches: 3. CDR3 loop: CASSQGGTYNEQFF. The CDR3 bases are TGTGCCAGCAGCCAGGGAGGGACCTACAATGAGCAGTTCTTC. Full variable domain (missing parts from reference TRBV7-6 and TRBJ2-1): GAGVSQSPRYKVTKRGQDVALRCDPISGHVSLYWYRQALGQGPEFLTYFNYEAQQDKSGLPNDRFSAERPEGSISTLTIQRTEQRDSAMYRCASSQGGTYNEQFFGPGTRLTVL.

The table lists this clonotype with a few counts. The rearrangement uses TRBV11-2 and TRBJ2-7, with D maybe TRBD2 (6 bases). The CDR3 loop spans 14 amino acids. The ends were cut back, 5 bases at V and 4 bases at J, with 15 bases in the middle. Looked up from germline, CDR1 is SGHAT and CDR2 is FQNNGV. DNA of the CDR3: TGTGCCAGCAGCCTTGAGGGTGGAGGGTACGAGCAGTACTTC. Translated: CASSLEGGGYEQYF.

The chain joins TRBV16 to TRBJ2-7; TRBD1 aligns across 9 bases. CDR3 length equals 15 residues. The trim removed 3 bases at V and 4 bases at J, leaving 7 bases unmatched. Germline CDR1 and CDR2: KGHSY and FQNENV. DNA of the CDR3: TGTGCCAGCAGCCACGACAGGGGGAGGATGTACGAGCAGTACTTC. Residues: CASSHDRGRMYEQYF.

In regard to this clonotype: One junction end does not reproduce the germline sequence, and a read error may be involved. This chain joins TRBV5-5 and TRBJ2-7; D remains ambiguous. Germline V gene lookup returns CDR1 SGHKS and CDR2 YYEKEE (reference sequence). The CDR3 spans 15 residues. CDR3 sequence: CASSLRVTTPNEQCF. The DNA of the CDR3 is TGTGCCAGCAGCTTGAGAGTGACAACACCAAACGAGCAGTGCTTC. Variable domain in full (rest from reference TRBV5-5 and TRBJ2-7): DAGVTQSPTHLIKTRGQQVTLRCSPISGHKSVSWYQQVLGQGPQFIFQYYEKEERGRGNFPDRFSARQFPNYSSELNVNALLLGDSALYLCASSLRVTTPNEQCFGPGTRLTVT.

This clonotype was counted a few times. CDR3 nucleotides: TGCAGTGCTATCATTTCGGAGACCCAGTACTTC. This codes for CSAIISETQYF. The rearrangement joins TRBV20-1 to TRBJ2-5, with D uncertain. This CDR3 region has 11 residues. Trimming shortened V by 4 bases and J by 5 bases, and 8 bases separated the two germline ends. Germline V gene data show CDR1 as DFQATT and CDR2 as SNEGSKA (reference sequence).

This clonotype was seen a handful of times. CDR3 coding DNA: TGCGCCAGCAGTCAGGGGACGTTAGCCAAAAACATTCAGTACTTC. It is translated as CASSQGTLAKNIQYF. The gene calls are TRBV5-1 and TRBJ2-4; D is perhaps TRBD1 (6 bases). The V end lost 5 bases, the J end lost 0 bases, and 12 bases lay between the germline ends. Germline V lookup: CDR1 SGHRS, CDR2 YFSETQ. This CDR3 is 15 amino acids long.

This clonotype was observed a handful of times. This chain connects TRBV15 to TRBJ1-6, with D uncertain. Trimming took off 1 base at V and 10 bases at J, with 8 bases between the two ends. Germline CDR1 LNHNV, CDR2 YYDKDF (reference sequence). CDR3 length: 13 residues. The DNA of the CDR3 is TGTGCCACCAGCAGAGCTCGTCAGTCACCCCTCCACTTT. Protein sequence: CATSRARQSPLHF.

The V gene is TRBV20-1, the J gene TRBJ1-1; D is unresolved. This CDR3 is 14 amino acids long. Between the trimmed V and J ends, which lost 2 bases and 0 bases, there was a span of 10 bases. The germline gives CDR1 DFQATT, CDR2 SNEGSKA (reference sequence). CDR3 nucleotide sequence: TGCAGTGCTAGAAGTCGATATATGAACACTGAAGCTTTCTTT. Translating gives CSARSRYMNTEAFF.

The V gene is TRBV7-9, the J gene TRBJ2-1, with 7 bases matching TRBD1. Looked up from germline, CDR1 is SEHNR and CDR2 is FQNEAQ (reference sequence). V shed 3 bases, J shed 7 bases, and the junction held 9 bases outside the gene matches. The CDR3 sequence is 15 residues long. In nucleotides, the CDR3 is TGTGCCAGCAGCTTCCTGACAGGGCTGAGTAATGAGCAGTTCTTC. Translation: CASSFLTGLSNEQFF.

The V gene is TRBV25-1, the J gene TRBJ2-5, with TRBD2 matching over 8 bases. Germline values: CDR1 MGHDK, CDR2 SYGVNS. This CDR3 region has 14 residues. With 3 bases clipped from V and 5 bases from J, the junction kept 5 bases outside the gene matches. For the CDR3, the DNA is TGTGCCAGCAGTGAGCCGGGGGGGACGGAGACCCAGTACTTC. This translates into CASSEPGGTETQYF.

This sequence joins TRBV5-5 and TRBJ2-5; the D gene could be TRBD1 or TRBD2 (5 bases each). The germline V and J ends were trimmed by 7 bases and 2 bases, with 18 bases remaining between them. Per germline, CDR1 SGHKS and CDR2 YYEKEE (reference sequence). This CDR3 region has 15 residues. This chain's CDR3 is CASGPGQGVQETQYF. CDR3 nucleotide sequence: TGTGCCAGCGGCCCCGGGCAGGGAGTTCAAGAGACCCAGTACTTC.

V is TRBV10-2 and J is TRBJ2-5, with TRBD2 matching over 13 bases. The germline CDR1 and CDR2 sequences are WSHSY and SAAADI. Trimming at V came to 6 bases and at J to 3 bases, leaving 10 bases not matched to a gene. The length of the CDR3 is 17 residues. This CDR3 is CASRGSTGTSGKETQYF. CDR3 DNA sequence: TGCGCCAGCAGGGGGTCTACCGGGACTAGCGGGAAAGAGACCCAGTACTTC.

The chain employs TRBV4-2 and TRBJ2-1; 12 bases are shared with TRBD2. The germline V gene has CDR1 LGHNA and CDR2 YNFKEQ. Unmatched junction bases numbered 18, after V lost 2 bases and J lost 4 bases. The CDR3 runs to 21 residues. In DNA form, the CDR3 reads TGTGCCAGCAGCCAAAACCCCCGGGGACTAGCGGGCCAATGGCTGTACAATGAGCAGTTCTTC. It codes for CASSQNPRGLAGQWLYNEQFF.